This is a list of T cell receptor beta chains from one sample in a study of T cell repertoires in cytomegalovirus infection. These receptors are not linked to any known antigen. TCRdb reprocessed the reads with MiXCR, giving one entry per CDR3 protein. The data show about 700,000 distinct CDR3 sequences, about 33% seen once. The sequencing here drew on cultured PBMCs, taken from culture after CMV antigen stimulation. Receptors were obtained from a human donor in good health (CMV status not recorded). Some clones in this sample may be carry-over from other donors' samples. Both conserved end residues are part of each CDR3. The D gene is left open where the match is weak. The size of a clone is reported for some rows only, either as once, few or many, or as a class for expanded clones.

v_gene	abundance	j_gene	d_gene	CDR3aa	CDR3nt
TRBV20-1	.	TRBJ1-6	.	CSARFRGSSYNSPLHF	TGCAGTGCTAGGTTCCGGGGGAGCTCCTATAATTCACCCCTCCACTTT
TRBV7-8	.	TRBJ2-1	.	CASSLDPVEQFF	TGTGCCAGCAGCTTGGACCCGGTTGAGCAGTTCTTC
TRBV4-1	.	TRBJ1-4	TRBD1	CASSQDLFARGPANEKLFF	TGCGCCAGCAGCCAAGATCTTTTCGCCAGGGGGCCGGCTAATGAAAAACTGTTTTTT
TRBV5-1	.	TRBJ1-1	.	CASSWSRRTGAFF	TGCGCCAGCAGCTGGAGCAGGAGGACGGGAGCTTTCTTT
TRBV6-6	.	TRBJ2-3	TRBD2	CASTSGRVVDTQYF	TGTGCCAGCACTAGCGGGAGGGTTGTGGATACGCAGTATTTT
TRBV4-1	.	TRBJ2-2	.	CASSSRVDYNTGELFF	TGCGCCAGCAGCTCGAGAGTGGACTACAACACCGGGGAGCTGTTTTTT
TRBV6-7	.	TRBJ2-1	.	CASSLRDRRDEQFF	TGTGCCAGCAGTCTCCGGGATCGGCGCGATGAGCAGTTCTTC
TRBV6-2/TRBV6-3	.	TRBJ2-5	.	CASSYLRRQETQYF	TGTGCCAGCAGTTACTTGCGACGGCAAGAGACCCAGTACTTC
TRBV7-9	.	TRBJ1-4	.	CASSEGQPTNEKLFF	TGTGCCAGCAGCGAAGGACAGCCAACTAATGAAAAACTGTTTTTT
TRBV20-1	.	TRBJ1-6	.	CSAGRLESPLHF	TGCAGTGCGGGCAGGCTCGAATCACCCCTCCACTTT
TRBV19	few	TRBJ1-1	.	CASSIVQGKFGAFF	TGTGCCAGTAGTATAGTCCAGGGGAAGTTCGGAGCTTTCTTT
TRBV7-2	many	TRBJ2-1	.	CASSTHLAYNEQFF	TGTGCCAGCAGCACCCACTTGGCCTACAATGAGCAGTTCTTC
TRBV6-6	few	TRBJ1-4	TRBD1	CASRTGQGGSEKLFF	TGTGCCAGCCGAACCGGACAGGGGGGGTCGGAAAAACTGTTTTTT
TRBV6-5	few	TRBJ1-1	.	CASSYSGKAFF	TGTGCCAGCAGTTACTCGGGGAAAGCTTTCTTT
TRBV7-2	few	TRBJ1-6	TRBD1	CASSSRGRSANSPLHF	TGTGCCAGCAGCTCCAGGGGGCGATCCGCCAATTCACCCCTCCACTTT
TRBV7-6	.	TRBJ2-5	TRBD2	CASSPETSGRALLETQYF	TGTGCCAGCAGCCCAGAAACTAGCGGGAGGGCCCTTCTGGAGACCCAGTACTTC
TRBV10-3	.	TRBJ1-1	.	CAIKGDLNTEAFF	TGTGCCATCAAAGGGGACTTGAACACTGAAGCTTTCTTT
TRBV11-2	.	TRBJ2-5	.	CASSFVGAKETQYF	TGTGCCAGCAGCTTTGTAGGGGCAAAAGAGACCCAGTACTTC
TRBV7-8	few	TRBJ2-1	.	CASSLLPTPRNEQFF	TGTGCCAGCAGCCTACTTCCTACCCCACGCAATGAGCAGTTCTTC
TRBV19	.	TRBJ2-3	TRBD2	CASSPASGRIDTQYF	TGTGCCAGTAGTCCGGCTAGCGGGAGGATAGATACGCAGTATTTT
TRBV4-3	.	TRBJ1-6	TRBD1	CASSPTNRGNSPLHF	TGCGCCAGCAGCCCCACCAACAGGGGTAATTCACCCCTCCACTTT
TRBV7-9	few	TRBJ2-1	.	CASSFGTAGQFF	TGTGCCAGCAGCTTTGGGACCGCGGGGCAGTTCTTC
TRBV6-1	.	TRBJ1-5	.	CASARGNNQPQHF	TGTGCCAGCGCGAGGGGAAACAATCAGCCCCAGCATTTT
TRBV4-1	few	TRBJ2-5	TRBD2	CASSQPVAGVTPGTQYF	TGCGCCAGCAGCCAACCGGTAGCGGGGGTCACTCCGGGGACCCAGTACTTC
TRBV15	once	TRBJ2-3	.	CATSRGWVDTQYF	TGTGCCACCAGCAGGGGTTGGGTGGATACGCAGTATTTT
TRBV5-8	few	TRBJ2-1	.	CASSLSGGLGYNEQFF	TGTGCCAGCAGCTTGTCCGGGGGGCTCGGGTACAATGAGCAGTTCTTC
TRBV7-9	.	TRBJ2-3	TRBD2	CASSLGGGPVTDTQYF	TGTGCCAGCAGCTTAGGCGGGGGGCCGGTGACAGATACGCAGTATTTT
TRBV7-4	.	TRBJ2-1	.	CASSSQTRPPVNEQFF	TGTGCCAGCAGCTCTCAGACCCGTCCTCCTGTCAATGAGCAGTTCTTC
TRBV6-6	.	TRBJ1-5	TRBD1	CASSPGQGVSNQPQHF	TGTGCCAGCAGTCCGGGACAGGGGGTTAGCAATCAGCCCCAGCATTTT